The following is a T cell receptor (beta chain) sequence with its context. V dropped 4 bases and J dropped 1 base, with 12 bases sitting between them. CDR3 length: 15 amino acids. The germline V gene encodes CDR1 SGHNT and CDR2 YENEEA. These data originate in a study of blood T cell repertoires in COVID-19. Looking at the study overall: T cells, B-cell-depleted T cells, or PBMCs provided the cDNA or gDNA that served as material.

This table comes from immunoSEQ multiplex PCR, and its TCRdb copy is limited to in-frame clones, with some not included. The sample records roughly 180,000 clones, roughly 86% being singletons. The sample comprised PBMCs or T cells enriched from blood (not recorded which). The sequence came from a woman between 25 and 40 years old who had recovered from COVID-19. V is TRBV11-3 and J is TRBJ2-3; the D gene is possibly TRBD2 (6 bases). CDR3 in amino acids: CASSSRTIGTDTQYF. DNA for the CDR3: TGTGCCAGCAGCTCCAGGACTATAGGCACAGATACGCAGTATTTT.